A selection of T cell receptor beta chains follows, all from one sample in a study of regulatory T cells in long-lasting Graves disease. Using its own MiXCR run on the multiplex PCR reads, TCRdb lists one record per CDR3 protein. The sample records 350,000 to 450,000 distinct CDR3 sequences, roughly 15% being singletons. Separately, the same data were catalogued under a study of T cells in Graves' hyperthyroidism and ophthalmopathy.

Sequences were derived from peripheral blood mononuclear cells (PBMCs), sampled at new diagnosis, from a patient treated with antithyroid drugs. The origin of the receptors is a woman in her thirties or forties with Graves disease. CDR3s include the opening cysteine and the closing phenylalanine or tryptophan. Fields, in order: D gene, J gene, clone size, V gene, CDR3 protein, CDR3 DNA. D genes are given only for firm matches. The size of a clone is reported for some rows only, either as once, few or many, or as a class for expanded clones.

d_gene: .; j_gene: TRBJ2-7; abundance: many; v_gene: TRBV6-5; CDR3aa: CASSYGTGYEQYF; CDR3nt: TGTGCCAGCAGTTACGGGACCGGGTACGAGCAGTACTTC
d_gene: TRBD1; j_gene: TRBJ2-5; abundance: many; v_gene: TRBV12-3/TRBV12-4; CDR3aa: CASSLEALGGGETQYF; CDR3nt: TGTGCCAGCAGTTTAGAGGCGTTAGGGGGCGGAGAGACCCAGTACTTC
d_gene: TRBD1; j_gene: TRBJ2-7; abundance: many; v_gene: TRBV5-1; CDR3aa: CASSTGQGAYSLRDEQYF; CDR3nt: TGCGCCAGCAGCACGGGACAGGGGGCTTACTCTCTCAGGGACGAGCAGTACTTC
d_gene: .; j_gene: TRBJ2-7; abundance: many; v_gene: TRBV20-1; CDR3aa: CSARAHRDLDPYEQYF; CDR3nt: TGCAGTGCTAGAGCCCACCGGGACTTGGACCCCTACGAGCAGTACTTC
d_gene: TRBD2; j_gene: TRBJ2-3; abundance: .; v_gene: TRBV7-9; CDR3aa: CASSLGTSGTSTDTQYF; CDR3nt: TGTGCCAGCAGCCTGGGGACTAGCGGGACTAGCACAGATACGCAGTATTTT
d_gene: TRBD1; j_gene: TRBJ2-7; abundance: many; v_gene: TRBV20-1; CDR3aa: CSARAPGQGGEQYF; CDR3nt: TGCAGTGCTAGAGCACCGGGACAGGGCGGGGAGCAGTACTTC
d_gene: TRBD2; j_gene: TRBJ2-3; abundance: few; v_gene: TRBV20-1; CDR3aa: CSAHRLAGGRTDTQYF; CDR3nt: TGCAGTGCTCACCGACTAGCGGGAGGGCGAACAGATACGCAGTATTTT
d_gene: .; j_gene: TRBJ1-1; abundance: many; v_gene: TRBV28; CDR3aa: CASSTPALVGNTEAFF; CDR3nt: TGTGCCAGCAGCACCCCCGCACTAGTTGGGAACACTGAAGCTTTCTTT
d_gene: TRBD1; j_gene: TRBJ2-1; abundance: .; v_gene: TRBV14; CDR3aa: CASSQFQGVAYNEQFF; CDR3nt: TGTGCCAGCAGCCAATTTCAGGGGGTAGCCTACAATGAGCAGTTCTTC
d_gene: .; j_gene: TRBJ2-1; abundance: many; v_gene: TRBV2; CDR3aa: CASSEVLGDSYNEQFF; CDR3nt: TGTGCCAGCAGTGAAGTTTTGGGAGATTCTTACAATGAGCAGTTCTTC
d_gene: .; j_gene: TRBJ2-7; abundance: many; v_gene: TRBV2; CDR3aa: CASSDPATATYEQYF; CDR3nt: TGTGCCAGCAGTGACCCTGCAACAGCTACCTACGAGCAGTACTTC
d_gene: TRBD1; j_gene: TRBJ1-2; abundance: few; v_gene: TRBV4-3; CDR3aa: CASSVAGGYGYTF; CDR3nt: TGCGCCAGCAGTGTGGCAGGGGGCTATGGCTACACCTTC
d_gene: TRBD2; j_gene: TRBJ2-7; abundance: many; v_gene: TRBV12-3/TRBV12-4; CDR3aa: CASSFAIQRLAGFNEQYF; CDR3nt: TGTGCCAGCAGTTTTGCCATCCAGAGACTAGCGGGATTCAACGAGCAGTACTTC
d_gene: TRBD2; j_gene: TRBJ2-7; abundance: .; v_gene: TRBV6-1; CDR3aa: CASTEREVLDEQYF; CDR3nt: TGTGCCAGCACTGAGCGGGAGGTTCTAGACGAGCAGTACTTC
d_gene: .; j_gene: TRBJ2-2; abundance: many; v_gene: TRBV13; CDR3aa: CASSLSAGPNTGELFF; CDR3nt: TGTGCCAGCAGCTTATCTGCGGGCCCGAACACCGGGGAGCTGTTTTTT
d_gene: .; j_gene: TRBJ1-1; abundance: many; v_gene: TRBV14; CDR3aa: CASSQDTVNTEAFF; CDR3nt: TGTGCCAGCAGCCAAGATACGGTGAACACTGAAGCTTTCTTT
d_gene: TRBD1; j_gene: TRBJ1-1; abundance: few; v_gene: TRBV29-1; CDR3aa: CSVEVWTGHFGNTEAFF; CDR3nt: TGCAGCGTTGAAGTCTGGACAGGACACTTCGGGAACACTGAAGCTTTCTTT
d_gene: TRBD2; j_gene: TRBJ2-1; abundance: many; v_gene: TRBV12-3/TRBV12-4; CDR3aa: CASSPPRTSAYNEQFF; CDR3nt: TGTGCCAGCAGTCCCCCCCGGACTAGCGCCTACAATGAGCAGTTCTTC
d_gene: .; j_gene: TRBJ2-1; abundance: many; v_gene: TRBV27; CDR3aa: CASSHGGPSGYNEQFF; CDR3nt: TGTGCCAGCAGCCACGGCGGACCTTCTGGGTACAATGAGCAGTTCTTC
d_gene: .; j_gene: TRBJ1-5; abundance: many; v_gene: TRBV2; CDR3aa: CASSTPLGQPQHF; CDR3nt: TGTGCCAGCAGCACCCCACTCGGGCAGCCCCAGCATTTT
d_gene: .; j_gene: TRBJ1-1; abundance: .; v_gene: TRBV18; CDR3aa: CASSPNEGYTEALF; CDR3nt: TGTGCCAGCTCACCTAACGAAGGATACACTGAAGCTCTCTTT
d_gene: TRBD2; j_gene: TRBJ2-1; abundance: few; v_gene: TRBV20-1; CDR3aa: CSASSGTSGIGEQFF; CDR3nt: TGCAGTGCTAGTTCCGGGACTAGCGGGATAGGTGAGCAGTTCTTC
d_gene: TRBD2; j_gene: TRBJ2-5; abundance: few; v_gene: TRBV5-4; CDR3aa: CASSSSGRHETQYF; CDR3nt: TGTGCCAGCAGCTCTAGCGGGAGACATGAGACCCAGTACTTC
d_gene: .; j_gene: TRBJ2-7; abundance: many; v_gene: TRBV7-9; CDR3aa: CASSSTEEQYF; CDR3nt: TGTGCCAGCAGCTCAACAGAGGAGCAGTACTTC
d_gene: .; j_gene: TRBJ2-1; abundance: .; v_gene: TRBV9; CDR3aa: CASSVGGGISYNEQFF; CDR3nt: TGTGCCAGCAGCGTAGGTGGCGGGATCTCCTACAATGAGCAGTTCTTC
d_gene: .; j_gene: TRBJ2-2; abundance: .; v_gene: TRBV9; CDR3aa: CASSHGGQNTGELFF; CDR3nt: TGTGCCAGCAGCCATGGGGGACAGAACACCGGGGAGCTGTTTTTT
d_gene: TRBD2; j_gene: TRBJ2-1; abundance: many; v_gene: TRBV14; CDR3aa: CASSQETSGRDNEQFF; CDR3nt: TGTGCCAGCAGCCAAGAGACTAGCGGGAGGGACAATGAGCAGTTCTTC
d_gene: .; j_gene: TRBJ2-3; abundance: many; v_gene: TRBV12-3/TRBV12-4; CDR3aa: CASASVVSLIF; CDR3nt: TGTGCCAGCGCCTCGGTTGTTTCCCTCATCTTT
d_gene: .; j_gene: TRBJ1-2; abundance: many; v_gene: TRBV28; CDR3aa: CASSLRSRVGYTF; CDR3nt: TGTGCCAGCAGTTTAAGGTCCAGGGTCGGCTACACCTTC
d_gene: TRBD2; j_gene: TRBJ2-5; abundance: .; v_gene: TRBV20-1; CDR3aa: CSARAILTSGGETQYF; CDR3nt: TGCAGTGCTAGAGCTATTTTGACTAGCGGGGGGGAGACCCAGTACTTC
d_gene: TRBD1; j_gene: TRBJ2-6; abundance: many; v_gene: TRBV10-2; CDR3aa: CASSGTLQGSLTF; CDR3nt: TGCGCCAGCAGTGGGACCCTACAGGGGAGCCTGACTTTC
d_gene: TRBD2; j_gene: TRBJ2-2; abundance: few; v_gene: TRBV15; CDR3aa: CATSRYLAGDRPGELFF; CDR3nt: TGTGCCACCAGCAGATACCTAGCGGGAGATCGTCCCGGGGAGCTGTTTTTT
d_gene: TRBD2; j_gene: TRBJ2-1; abundance: many; v_gene: TRBV20-1; CDR3aa: CSVLAGFNYEQFF; CDR3nt: TGCAGTGTTTTAGCGGGATTCAACTATGAGCAGTTCTTC
d_gene: .; j_gene: TRBJ2-1; abundance: many; v_gene: TRBV12-3/TRBV12-4; CDR3aa: CASSYGVHNEQFF; CDR3nt: TGTGCCAGCAGTTACGGGGTACACAATGAGCAGTTCTTC
d_gene: .; j_gene: TRBJ1-5; abundance: .; v_gene: TRBV19; CDR3aa: CASSIRAGYQPQHF; CDR3nt: TGTGCCAGTAGTATTCGGGCAGGGTATCAGCCCCAGCATTTT
d_gene: .; j_gene: TRBJ1-2; abundance: many; v_gene: TRBV11-3; CDR3aa: CASSSRILCYGYTF; CDR3nt: TGTGCCAGCAGCTCGAGAATACTATGCTATGGCTACACCTTC
d_gene: TRBD2; j_gene: TRBJ2-7; abundance: many; v_gene: TRBV7-9; CDR3aa: CASSLDVVAGGPEQYF; CDR3nt: TGTGCCAGCAGCTTAGATGTGGTAGCGGGAGGGCCCGAGCAGTACTTC
d_gene: TRBD2; j_gene: TRBJ2-3; abundance: many; v_gene: TRBV20-1; CDR3aa: CSARVSLAGGDTQYF; CDR3nt: TGCAGTGCTAGAGTCTCGCTAGCGGGAGGAGATACGCAGTATTTT
d_gene: TRBD1; j_gene: TRBJ1-2; abundance: .; v_gene: TRBV20-1; CDR3aa: CSALGTETLSYTF; CDR3nt: TGCAGTGCCCTCGGGACAGAGACCCTGAGCTACACCTTC
d_gene: TRBD2; j_gene: TRBJ2-3; abundance: .; v_gene: TRBV27; CDR3aa: CASSSWTSGRYTDTQYF; CDR3nt: TGTGCCAGCAGTTCTTGGACTAGCGGGAGGTACACAGATACGCAGTATTTT
d_gene: .; j_gene: TRBJ1-3; abundance: many; v_gene: TRBV11-2; CDR3aa: CASSLGQAGNTIYF; CDR3nt: TGTGCCAGCAGTTTAGGCCAGGCTGGAAACACCATATATTTT
d_gene: TRBD1; j_gene: TRBJ2-4; abundance: .; v_gene: TRBV2; CDR3aa: CASSEEGQGPNIQYF; CDR3nt: TGTGCCAGCAGTGAAGAGGGACAGGGGCCAAACATTCAGTACTTC
d_gene: .; j_gene: TRBJ1-5; abundance: .; v_gene: TRBV19; CDR3aa: CASSSWGDIFYHQPQHF; CDR3nt: TGTGCCAGTAGTAGTTGGGGGGACATCTTTTATCATCAGCCCCAGCATTTT
d_gene: TRBD1; j_gene: TRBJ2-4; abundance: .; v_gene: TRBV6-2/TRBV6-3; CDR3aa: CASSYSLGAGGIQYF; CDR3nt: TGTGCCAGCAGTTACTCGCTCGGAGCAGGGGGCATTCAGTACTTC
d_gene: .; j_gene: TRBJ2-5; abundance: many; v_gene: TRBV19; CDR3aa: CASSITVGTYQETQYF; CDR3nt: TGTGCCAGTAGTATTACTGTGGGGACGTACCAAGAGACCCAGTACTTC
d_gene: .; j_gene: TRBJ2-5; abundance: many; v_gene: TRBV9; CDR3aa: CASSARPEPETQYF; CDR3nt: TGTGCCAGCAGCGCCCGGCCAGAACCAGAGACCCAGTACTTC
d_gene: TRBD1; j_gene: TRBJ2-3; abundance: few; v_gene: TRBV6-2/TRBV6-3; CDR3aa: CASRRPGQTDTQYF; CDR3nt: TGTGCCAGCAGAAGACCGGGACAGACAGATACGCAGTATTTT
d_gene: TRBD2; j_gene: TRBJ2-2; abundance: few; v_gene: TRBV3-1; CDR3aa: CASSHPTSGGYTGELFF; CDR3nt: TGTGCCAGCAGCCATCCGACTAGCGGAGGATACACCGGGGAGCTGTTTTTT
d_gene: .; j_gene: TRBJ1-6; abundance: .; v_gene: TRBV10-2; CDR3aa: CASSVSQHNSPLHF; CDR3nt: TGCGCCAGCAGTGTATCACAGCATAATTCACCCCTCCACTTT
d_gene: TRBD2; j_gene: TRBJ2-1; abundance: many; v_gene: TRBV11-1; CDR3aa: CASSLRIAGNEQFF; CDR3nt: TGTGCCAGCAGCTTAAGAATAGCGGGCAATGAGCAGTTCTTC
d_gene: .; j_gene: TRBJ1-1; abundance: few; v_gene: TRBV7-9; CDR3aa: CASSLIAALNTEAFF; CDR3nt: TGTGCCAGCAGCTTAATAGCGGCTTTGAACACTGAAGCTTTCTTT